This T cell receptor beta chain was identified during a study of blood T cells in healthy people across ages. Combining a sample-barcoded 5' primer with a J-beta primer mix, a second PCR ran for about 7 to 12 cycles. TCRdb re-called the 5' RACE reads with MiXCR, one entry per CDR3 protein. The profile shows 750,000 or so distinct CDR3 sequences, roughly 25% of them singletons. The CDR3 has 20 amino acids. V trimming: 1 base; J trimming: 1 base; junction bases outside the gene matches: 15. Germline CDR1 is LGHDT and CDR2 is YNNKEL (reference sequence). This same sample was also part of a study on T cells of mothers and their children.

Material: blood. This chain connects TRBV3-1 to TRBJ2-5; TRBD2 matches at 10 bases. The TCR comes from a boy younger than 18 in good health. CDR3 sequence (DNA): TGTGCCAGCAGCCAAGGCCCCGGGCGACGACTAGCGGGCTTCCAAGAGACCCAGTACTTC. This codes for CASSQGPGRRLAGFQETQYF.